Below are 16 T cell receptor beta chains sequenced from a single sample in a study of regulatory T cells in long-lasting Graves disease (TCRdb year 2021). The library was prepared using multiplex PCR. Sequencing instrument: Illumina HiSeq 4000. CDR3 regions were amplified by Arm-PCR with iRepertoire HTBI primers to construct TCR beta libraries. TCRdb trimmed the raw reads at Q25, called clones with MiXCR and kept productive beta chains. Each CDR3 protein gets just one entry, which takes the most common genes and DNA from the rows behind it. Across this sample there are approximately 400,000 distinct CDR3 sequences, with approximately 12% seen only once. Of the sample, approximately 19% is held by the ten largest clones. This specimen's time point label, interpreted: newly diagnosed GD, antithyroid drugs for less than 3 months. For both TCR sequencing and RNA sequencing, RNA was extracted from PBMCs using TRIzol.

The data were also submitted as part of a second study, on T cells in Graves' hyperthyroidism and ophthalmopathy.

The sample here was peripheral blood mononuclear cells (PBMCs), taken at new diagnosis, from a patient treated with antithyroid drugs. The receptors shown here come from a woman between 18 and 29 years old with Graves disease. Donor details come from another sample of the same person, matched by shared clones.

This clonotype was observed at least ten times. The CDR3 nucleotides read TGTGCCAGCACCCTACAGGGGCGGACTGAAGCTTTCTTT. Translating it yields CASTLQGRTEAFF. The gene calls are TRBV6-1 and TRBJ1-1, with 7 bases that match TRBD1. Germline V CDR1 and CDR2: MNHNS, SASEGT. The CDR3 runs to 13 residues. The V segment lost 7 bases and the J segment 5 bases; nucleotides outside the gene matches: 7.

V is TRBV7-9 and J is TRBJ2-3; the D gene could be TRBD1 or TRBD2 (5 bases each). There are 18 residues in the CDR3. Trimming shortened V by 4 bases and J by 0 bases, and 20 bases separated the two germline ends. Per germline, CDR1 SEHNR and CDR2 FQNEAQ (reference sequence). The CDR3 spells CASSSRPRDGSSTDTQYF. The CDR3 nucleotides read TGTGCCAGCAGCTCACGACCTCGGGACGGCTCTAGCACAGATACGCAGTATTTT.

A few counts support this clonotype. This chain connects TRBV20-1 to TRBJ1-4, with D uncertain. CDR3 size: 13 residues. The V gene's germline CDR1 is DFQATT and CDR2 SNEGSKA (reference sequence). V lost 3 bases and J lost 4, with 9 bases in between. CDR3: CSAREGLNEKLFF. DNA of the CDR3: TGCAGTGCTAGGGAAGGCCTTAATGAAAAACTGTTTTTT.

There are a few counts of this clonotype. Just one base apart from a much larger clone, this may be a read error. The genes are TRBV7-3 and TRBJ2-3, with 13 bases aligning to TRBD2. CDR1 SGHTA and CDR2 FQGTGA come from the germline V gene. The CDR3 covers 21 residues. Germline trimming cut 4 bases from V and 2 bases from J; bases unmatched to any gene: 18. The CDR3 here is CASSSIPYRLAGGWDTDTQYF. In DNA, the CDR3 is TGTGCCAGCAGCTCCATCCCTTATCGACTAGCGGGAGGATGGGACACAGATACGCAGTATTTT.

In this sample, this clonotype turned up many times. The V gene is TRBV28, the J gene TRBJ2-1, with 9 nucleotides matching TRBD2. J gave up 7 bases and V 5 bases, and 9 bases lay outside the gene matches. The germline gives CDR1 MDHEN, CDR2 SYDVKM. The CDR3 has 15 residues. DNA of the CDR3: TGTGCCAGCAGTCCACCTATTGGACTAGCGAATGAGCAGTTCTTC. As protein: CASSPPIGLANEQFF.

This clonotype occurred many times. The chain recombines TRBV20-1 with TRBJ1-5, with 7 bases fitting TRBD1. V shed 8 bases and J 2 bases; nucleotides not matched to a gene: 12. Germline assignment: CDR1 DFQATT and CDR2 SNEGSKA (reference sequence). The CDR3 runs to 15 residues. The CDR3 DNA is TGCAGTACCGCTCGGGCAGGGGGAGGCAATCAGCCCCAGCATTTT. Translating gives CSTARAGGGNQPQHF.

This clonotype was seen repeatedly, ten times or more. The chain has TRBV7-3 and TRBJ1-6; D unresolved. In germline, CDR1 is SGHTA, CDR2 FQGTGA. The V and J ends lost 2 bases and 7 bases respectively, with 9 bases between them. The CDR3 is 14 residues long. The CDR3, as DNA: TGTGCCAGCAGCTTAGGGATAGTAAATTCACCCCTCCACTTT. This translates into CASSLGIVNSPLHF. Based on the CDR3 plus reference TRBV7-3 and TRBJ1-6, the full variable domain is GAGVSQTPSNKVTEKGKYVELRCDPISGHTALYWYRQSLGQGPEFLIYFQGTGAADDSGLPNDRFFAVRPEGSVSTLKIQRTERGDSAVYLCASSLGIVNSPLHFGNGTRLTVT.

This clonotype has at least ten counts. The chain employs TRBV11-3 and TRBJ2-7; D remains unclear. With 3 bases removed from V and 0 bases from J, the gap between germline ends came to 18 bases. Germline assignment: CDR1 SGHNT and CDR2 YENEEA. The CDR3 contains 17 residues. In DNA form, the CDR3 reads TGTGCCAGCAGCTTCATAGATCGCCAGAAAACCTCCTACGAGCAGTACGTC. It is translated as CASSFIDRQKTSYEQYV.

The V and J genes are TRBV6-2 or TRBV6-3 and TRBJ2-5; D may correspond to TRBD1 or TRBD2 (5 bases each). V dropped 0 bases and J dropped 3 bases, with 11 bases sitting between them. Germline values: CDR1 MNHEY, CDR2 SVGEGT. CDR3 length: 15 residues. The CDR3 DNA reads TGTGCCAGCAGTTACTCGACCGGGACCAAAGAGACCCAGTACTTC. This gives the protein CASSYSTGTKETQYF.

This clonotype was observed many times. The chain has TRBV2 and TRBJ1-1; unclear D gene. With 10 bases removed from V and 0 bases from J, the gap between germline ends came to 9 bases. CDR1 is SNHLY and CDR2 is FYNNEI in the germline V gene. The CDR3 has 12 residues. CDR3: CAKALVNTEAFF. CDR3 in DNA: TGTGCCAAAGCGTTAGTGAACACTGAAGCTTTCTTT.

This clonotype showed up just a few times. The chain is built from TRBV4-1 and TRBJ2-1, with 13 bases lining up with TRBD2. The CDR3 is 17 residues long. Losses at the gene ends were 1 base for V and 6 bases for J; bases not matched to a gene: 6. The germline V gene has CDR1 MGHRA and CDR2 YSYEKL. This CDR3 is CASSQGLAGGRGNEQFF. CDR3 coding DNA: TGCGCCAGCAGCCAAGGACTAGCGGGGGGAAGGGGCAATGAGCAGTTCTTC.

The rearrangement uses TRBV20-1 and TRBJ2-1; TRBD2 matches at 9 bases. The CDR3 runs 16 residues. J was trimmed by 6 bases and V by 0 bases; bases with no gene match: 9. Germline V CDR1 and CDR2: DFQATT, SNEGSKA (reference sequence). The CDR3 spells CSARDGWRGGFNEQFF. In DNA, the CDR3 is TGCAGTGCTAGAGACGGATGGCGGGGGGGTTTCAATGAGCAGTTCTTC.

In its sample, this clonotype was seen many times. The chain couples TRBV7-9 to TRBJ2-7, with TRBD2 matching over 8 bases. The CDR3 extends over 17 amino acids. Per the germline V gene, CDR1 is SEHNR and CDR2 is FQNEAQ (reference sequence). After removal of 1 base from V and 3 bases from J, the junction contained 11 bases not matched to a gene. CDR3 sequence: CASSLVRGRKWGYEQYF. DNA for the CDR3: TGTGCCAGCAGCTTAGTTCGCGGGAGGAAATGGGGCTACGAGCAGTACTTC.

The chain recombines TRBV4-3 with TRBJ2-7; D is possibly TRBD1 (6 bases). The CDR3 length is 13 residues. CDR1 LGHNA and CDR2 YSLEER come from the germline V gene. Trimming left V 0 bases short and J 3 bases short, with 6 bases between. DNA of the CDR3: TGCGCCAGCAGCCAAGAGACAGGCTACGAGCAGTACTTC. Translation gives CASSQETGYEQYF.

CDR3 region: CASSLWKNTLTNTEAFF. CDR3 sequence (DNA): TGTGCCAGCAGCCTGTGGAAAAATACGCTTACGAACACTGAAGCTTTCTTT. The chain joins TRBV6-1 to TRBJ1-1; no reliable D call. V was cut by 6 bases and J by 1 base, with 21 bases left in between. Germline V gene sequence: CDR1 MNHNS, CDR2 SASEGT. This CDR3 region has 17 residues.

In its sample, this clonotype was seen many times. The V call is TRBV28, the J call TRBJ2-6; 9 bases align to TRBD1. The J segment lost 6 bases and the V segment lost 6 bases, leaving 9 bases of the junction unmatched. This CDR3 spans 16 amino acids. Germline V gene sequence: CDR1 MDHEN, CDR2 SYDVKM. CDR3 DNA: TGTGCCAGCAGGGGGGGGGACAGGGTTGCGGCCAACGTCCTGACTTTC. It yields the protein CASRGGDRVAANVLTF.